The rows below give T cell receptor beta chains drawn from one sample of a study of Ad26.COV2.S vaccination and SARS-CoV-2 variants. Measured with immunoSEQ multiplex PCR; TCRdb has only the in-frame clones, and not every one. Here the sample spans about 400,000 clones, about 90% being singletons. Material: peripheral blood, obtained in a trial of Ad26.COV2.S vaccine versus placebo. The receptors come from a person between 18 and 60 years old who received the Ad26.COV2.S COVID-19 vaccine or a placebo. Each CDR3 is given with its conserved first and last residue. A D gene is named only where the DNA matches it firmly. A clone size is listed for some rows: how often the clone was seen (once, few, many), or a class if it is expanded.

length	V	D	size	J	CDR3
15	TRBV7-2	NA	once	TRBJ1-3	CASSLEWDTGNTIYF
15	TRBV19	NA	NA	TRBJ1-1	CASSIDRASNTEAFF
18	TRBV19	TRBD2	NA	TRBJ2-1	CASSIVILGTSGYNEQFF
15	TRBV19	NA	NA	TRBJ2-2	CASRDSPRPTGELFF
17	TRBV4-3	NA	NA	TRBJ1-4	CASSQDQRAGLNEKLFF
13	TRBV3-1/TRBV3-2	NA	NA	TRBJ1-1	CASSQDGRTEAFF
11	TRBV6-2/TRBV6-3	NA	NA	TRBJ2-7	CASSRLYEQYF
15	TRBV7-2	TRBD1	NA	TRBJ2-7	CASSSPGQATYEQYF
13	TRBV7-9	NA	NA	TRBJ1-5	CASSLDSNQPQHF
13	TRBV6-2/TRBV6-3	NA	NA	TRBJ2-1	CASSSGRRNEQFF
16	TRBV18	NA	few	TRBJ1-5	CASSLRDTYSNQPQHF
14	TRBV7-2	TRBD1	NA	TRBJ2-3	CASSQDRGVDTQYF
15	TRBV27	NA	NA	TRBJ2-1	CASSRTRGQGYEQFF
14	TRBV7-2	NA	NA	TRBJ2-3	CASSLVSVTDTQYF
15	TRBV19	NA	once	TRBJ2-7	CASSIARGPAYEQYF
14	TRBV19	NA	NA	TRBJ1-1	CASSIGSGNTEAFF
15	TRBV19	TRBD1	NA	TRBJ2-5	CASRTQGLLQETQYF
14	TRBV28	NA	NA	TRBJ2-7	CASSSGAISYEQYF
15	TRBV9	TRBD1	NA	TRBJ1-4	CASSAGTGVAEKLFF
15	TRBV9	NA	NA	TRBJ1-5	CASSTGQFSNQPQHF
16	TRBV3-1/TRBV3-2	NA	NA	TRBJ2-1	CASSPSSPGGYNEQFF
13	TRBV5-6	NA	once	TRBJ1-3	CASRGASGNTIYF
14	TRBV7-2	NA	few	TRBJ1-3	CASSLGDSGNTIYF
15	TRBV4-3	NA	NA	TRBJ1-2	CASSQKGPGPWGYTF
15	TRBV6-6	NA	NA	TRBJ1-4	CASSYGTGREEKLFF
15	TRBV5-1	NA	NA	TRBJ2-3	CASSLGGLSTDTQYF
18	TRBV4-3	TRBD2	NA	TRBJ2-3	CASSRSGTSGGAADTQYF
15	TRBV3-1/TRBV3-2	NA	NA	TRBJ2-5	CASSQLGYFWETQYF
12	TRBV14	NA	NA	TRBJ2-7	CASSDDHYEQYF
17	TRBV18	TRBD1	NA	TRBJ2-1	CASSPRGDRGSYNEQFF
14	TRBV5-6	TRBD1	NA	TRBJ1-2	CASSLGDRGYGYTF
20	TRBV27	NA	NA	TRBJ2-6	CASSLRMAGRTYSGANVLTF
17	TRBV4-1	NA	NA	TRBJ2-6	CASSLRGELTGANVLTF
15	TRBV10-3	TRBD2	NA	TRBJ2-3	CATGTSGGSTDTQYF
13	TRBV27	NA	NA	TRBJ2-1	CASSLSGAREQFF
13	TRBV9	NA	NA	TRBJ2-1	CASSVGQHNEQFF
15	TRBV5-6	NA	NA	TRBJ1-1	CASTLRGRVNTEAFF
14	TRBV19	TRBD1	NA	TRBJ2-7	CASRTGVLDYEQYF